The 5 T cell receptor beta chains given below trace back to one sample, sequenced in a study of blood T cell repertoires in COVID-19. TCRdb keeps only in-frame clones here, not all; method: immunoSEQ multiplex PCR. Here the sample spans more than 85,000 clones, approximately 70% being singletons. What was sequenced was peripheral blood. The receptors were sampled from a woman between 55 and 75 years old with acute or convalescent COVID-19.

The chain combines TRBV18 with TRBJ1-3; perhaps TRBD1 as D (6 bases). Germline-derived CDR1 and CDR2 are KGHSH and LQKENI. V dropped 5 bases and J dropped 0 bases, with 8 bases sitting between them. This CDR3 has 14 residues. CDR3 sequence: CASSGQSSGNTIYF. The CDR3 DNA follows: TGTGCCAGCTCAGGACAGAGCTCTGGAAACACCATATATTTT.

The chain joins TRBV19 to TRBJ1-5; D is unresolved. Germline CDR1 LNHDA, CDR2 SQIVND (reference sequence). The CDR3 has 14 amino acids. Trimming removed 3 bases at V and 7 bases at J, with 13 bases between. The CDR3 sequence is CASSMHIGRQPQHF. Here the CDR3 DNA reads TGTGCCAGTAGTATGCATATCGGTCGGCAGCCCCAGCATTTT.

The rearrangement uses TRBV7-3 and TRBJ2-1; 10 bases are a match to TRBD1. The CDR3 is 15 amino acids. In germline, CDR1 is SGHTA, CDR2 FQGTGA. V was pared by 5 bases and J by 2 bases, with 3 bases of the junction left unmatched. CDR3 loop: CASSIGQGAYNEQFF. The CDR3 DNA follows: TGTGCCAGCAGCATCGGACAGGGGGCCTACAATGAGCAGTTCTTC.

The chain joins TRBV7-8 to TRBJ2-7; TRBD2 matches at 14 bases. The trim removed 5 bases at V and 2 bases at J, leaving 8 bases unmatched. The CDR3 runs to 17 residues. CDR1 is SGHVS and CDR2 is FQNEAQ in the germline V gene. CDR3 coding DNA: TGTGCCAGCAGCAAACGACTAGCGGGGGGGCGGACCTACGAGCAGTACTTC. It encodes CASSKRLAGGRTYEQYF.

The gene calls are TRBV7-9 and TRBJ2-3; 7 bases line up with TRBD2. CDR3 size: 15 residues. In germline, CDR1 is SEHNR, CDR2 FQNEAQ (reference sequence). V dropped 5 bases and J dropped 6; count of bases not matched to a gene: 11. The CDR3 DNA reads as TGTGCCAGCAGCGTTTACTCCGGGCGGGGGGATACGCAGTATTTT. It is translated as CASSVYSGRGDTQYF.